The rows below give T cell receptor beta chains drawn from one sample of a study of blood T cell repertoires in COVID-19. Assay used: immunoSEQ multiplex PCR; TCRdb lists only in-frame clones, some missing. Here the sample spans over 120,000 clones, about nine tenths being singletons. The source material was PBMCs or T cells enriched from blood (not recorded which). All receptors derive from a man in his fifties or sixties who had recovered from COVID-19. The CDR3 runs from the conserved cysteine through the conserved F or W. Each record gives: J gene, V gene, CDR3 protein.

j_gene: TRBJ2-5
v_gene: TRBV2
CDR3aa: CAGELAGEGTQYF

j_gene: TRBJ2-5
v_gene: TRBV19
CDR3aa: CASSISSGSVQETQYF

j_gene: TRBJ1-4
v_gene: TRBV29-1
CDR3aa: CSVEGTGREKLFF

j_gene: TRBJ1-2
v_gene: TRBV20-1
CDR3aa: CSAGLGGGYTF

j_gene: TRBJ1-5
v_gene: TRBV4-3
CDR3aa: CASSQDGSGNQPQHF

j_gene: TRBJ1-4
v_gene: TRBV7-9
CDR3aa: CASSLGGAGEKLFF

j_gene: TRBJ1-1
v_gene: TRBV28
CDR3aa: CASSLRQGMSEAFF

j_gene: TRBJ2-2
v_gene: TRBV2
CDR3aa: CASKGTGGIVGELFF

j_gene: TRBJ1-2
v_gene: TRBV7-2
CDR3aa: CASSPLQGTYGYTF

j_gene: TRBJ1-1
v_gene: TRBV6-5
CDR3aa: CASRTGGLAYTEAFF

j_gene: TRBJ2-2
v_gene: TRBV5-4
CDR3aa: CASSLDRVRTGELFF

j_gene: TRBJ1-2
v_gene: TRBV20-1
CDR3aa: CSASLQGGSGYTF

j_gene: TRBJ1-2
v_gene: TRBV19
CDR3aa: CASSIPANYGYTF

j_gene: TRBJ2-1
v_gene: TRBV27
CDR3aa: CASNLGSPGHNEQFF

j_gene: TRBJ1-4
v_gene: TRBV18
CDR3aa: CATSAVATNEKLFF

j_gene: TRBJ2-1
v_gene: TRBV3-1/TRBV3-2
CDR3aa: CASSEGLAGPNEQFF

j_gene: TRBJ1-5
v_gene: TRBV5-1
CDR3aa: CASSLLPSTGGGQPQHF

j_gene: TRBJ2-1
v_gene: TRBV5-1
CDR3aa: CASSPTSGTEQFF

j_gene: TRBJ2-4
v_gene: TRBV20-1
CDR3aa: CSASNPGLVYIQYF

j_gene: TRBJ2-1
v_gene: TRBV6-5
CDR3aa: CASSSQRVTYNEQFF

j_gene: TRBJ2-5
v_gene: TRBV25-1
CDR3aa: CASSGGGPQETQYF

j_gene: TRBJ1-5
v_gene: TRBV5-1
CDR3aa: CASSHGAGDQPQHF

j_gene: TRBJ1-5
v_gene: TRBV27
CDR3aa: CASSLSYRGGQPQHF

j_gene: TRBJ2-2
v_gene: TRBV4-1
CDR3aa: CASSLPQGTGELFF

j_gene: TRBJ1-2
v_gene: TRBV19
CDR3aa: CASSRDRGREGYTF

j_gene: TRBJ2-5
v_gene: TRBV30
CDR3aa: CAWSHQGLPQETQYF

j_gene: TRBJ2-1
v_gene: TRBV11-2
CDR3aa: CASSFTLAALDEQFF

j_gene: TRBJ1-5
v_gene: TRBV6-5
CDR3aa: CASSSGYRGHQPQHF

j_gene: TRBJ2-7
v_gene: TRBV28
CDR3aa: CASSSYRVSEQYF

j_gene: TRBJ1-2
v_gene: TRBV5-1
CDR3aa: CASSWSEPYGYTF

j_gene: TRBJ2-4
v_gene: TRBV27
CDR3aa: CASSQTGTGRFLAKNIQYF

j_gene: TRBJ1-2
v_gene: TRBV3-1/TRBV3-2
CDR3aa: CASSQDRGYGYTF

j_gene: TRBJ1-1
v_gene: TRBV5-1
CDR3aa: CASSFVGSGDTEAFF

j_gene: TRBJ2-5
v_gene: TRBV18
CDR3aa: CASSPPRQGGGETQYF

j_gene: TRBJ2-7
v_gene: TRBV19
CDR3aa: CASSIDPATFQYF

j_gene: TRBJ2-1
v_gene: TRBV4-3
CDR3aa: CASSPTRGRNEQFF

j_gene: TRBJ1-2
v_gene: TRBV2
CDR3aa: CASSEGAQGYTF

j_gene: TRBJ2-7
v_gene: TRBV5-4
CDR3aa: CASSLKDSSYEQYF

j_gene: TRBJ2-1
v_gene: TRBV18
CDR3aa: CASSPTSGGRSYNEQFF

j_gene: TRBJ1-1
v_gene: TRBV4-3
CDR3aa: CASSQDFGGNTEAFF

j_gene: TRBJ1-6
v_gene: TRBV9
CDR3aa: CASSPSSDSPLHF

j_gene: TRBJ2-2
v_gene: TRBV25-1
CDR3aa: CASLGQGNTGELFF

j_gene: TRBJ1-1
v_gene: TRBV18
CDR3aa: CASSPAENTEAFF

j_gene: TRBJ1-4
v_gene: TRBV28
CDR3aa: CASSLILTRGEKLFF

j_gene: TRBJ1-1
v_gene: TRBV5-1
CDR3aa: CASSSEVGGNTEAFF

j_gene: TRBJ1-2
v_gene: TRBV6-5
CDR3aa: CASSRDRAGGYTF

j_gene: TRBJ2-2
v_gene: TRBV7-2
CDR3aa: CASSPSGGAPSGELFF

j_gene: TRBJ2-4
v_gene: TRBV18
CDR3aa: CASSPQPGATNIQYF

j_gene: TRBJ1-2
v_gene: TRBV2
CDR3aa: CASSEEGPTGDGYTF

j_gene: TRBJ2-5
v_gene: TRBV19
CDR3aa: CASIQRERVGEETQYF

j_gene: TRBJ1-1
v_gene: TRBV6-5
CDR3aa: CAMAQASVNTEAFF

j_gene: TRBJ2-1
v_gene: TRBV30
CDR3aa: CACPGRRDYNEQFF

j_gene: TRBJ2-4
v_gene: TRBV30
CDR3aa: CAWRYRGQGKNIQYF

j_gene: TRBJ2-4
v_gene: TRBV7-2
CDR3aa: CASSLAGTGDFVLGKNIQYF

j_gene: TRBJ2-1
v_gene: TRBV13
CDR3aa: CASSLAGGDEQFF

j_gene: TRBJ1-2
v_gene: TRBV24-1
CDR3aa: CATSDPPRGSYGYTF

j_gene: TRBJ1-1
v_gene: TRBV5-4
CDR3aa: CASLYKGKTEAFF

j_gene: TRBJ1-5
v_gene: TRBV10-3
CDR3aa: CAISESKGGAGQPQHF

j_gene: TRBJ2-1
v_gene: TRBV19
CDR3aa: CASSIVLAGYNEQFF

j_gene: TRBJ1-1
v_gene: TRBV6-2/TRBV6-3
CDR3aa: CASSFQGATEAFF